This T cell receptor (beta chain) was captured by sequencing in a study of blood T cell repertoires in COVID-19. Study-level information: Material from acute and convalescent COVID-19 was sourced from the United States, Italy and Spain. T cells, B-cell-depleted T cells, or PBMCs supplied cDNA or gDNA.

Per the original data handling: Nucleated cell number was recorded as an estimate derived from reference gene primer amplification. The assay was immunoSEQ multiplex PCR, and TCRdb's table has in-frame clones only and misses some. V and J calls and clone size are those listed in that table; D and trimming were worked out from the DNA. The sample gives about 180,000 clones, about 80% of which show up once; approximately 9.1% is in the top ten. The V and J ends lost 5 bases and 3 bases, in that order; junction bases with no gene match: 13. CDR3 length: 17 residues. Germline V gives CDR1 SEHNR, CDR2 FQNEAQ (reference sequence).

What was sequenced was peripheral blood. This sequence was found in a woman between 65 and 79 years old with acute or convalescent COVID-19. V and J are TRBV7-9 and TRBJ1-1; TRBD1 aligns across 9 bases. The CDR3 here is CASSLVPGQGRDTEAFF. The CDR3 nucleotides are TGTGCCAGCAGCCTAGTCCCGGGACAGGGTAGGGACACTGAAGCTTTCTTT.